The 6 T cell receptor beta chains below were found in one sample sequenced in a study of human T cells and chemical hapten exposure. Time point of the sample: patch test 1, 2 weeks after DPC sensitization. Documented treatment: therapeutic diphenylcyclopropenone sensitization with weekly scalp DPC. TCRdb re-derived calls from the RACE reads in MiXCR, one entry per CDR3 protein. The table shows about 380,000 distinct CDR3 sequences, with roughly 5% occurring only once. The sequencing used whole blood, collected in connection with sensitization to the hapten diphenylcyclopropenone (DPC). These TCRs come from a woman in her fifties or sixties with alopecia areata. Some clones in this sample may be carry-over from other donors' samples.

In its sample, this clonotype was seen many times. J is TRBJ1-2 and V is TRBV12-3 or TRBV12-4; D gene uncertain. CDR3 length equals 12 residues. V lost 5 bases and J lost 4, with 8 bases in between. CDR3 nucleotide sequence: TGTGCCAGCAGTCCTGACGGCTATGGCTACACCTTC. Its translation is CASSPDGYGYTF.

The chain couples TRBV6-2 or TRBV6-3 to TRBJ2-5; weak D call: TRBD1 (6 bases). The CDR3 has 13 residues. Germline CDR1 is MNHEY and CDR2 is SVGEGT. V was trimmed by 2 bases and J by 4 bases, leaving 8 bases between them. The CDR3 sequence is CASSYKGGETQYF. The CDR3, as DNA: TGTGCCAGCAGTTACAAAGGGGGAGAGACCCAGTACTTC.

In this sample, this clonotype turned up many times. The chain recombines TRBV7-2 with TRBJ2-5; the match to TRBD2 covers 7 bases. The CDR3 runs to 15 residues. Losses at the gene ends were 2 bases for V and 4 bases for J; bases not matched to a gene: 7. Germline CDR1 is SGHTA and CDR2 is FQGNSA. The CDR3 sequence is CASSLPVSGLETQYF. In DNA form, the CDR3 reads TGTGCCAGCAGCTTACCGGTTAGCGGGTTAGAGACCCAGTACTTC. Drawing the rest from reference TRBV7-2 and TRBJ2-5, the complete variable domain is GAGVSQSPSNKVTEKGKDVELRCDPISGHTALYWYRQSLGQGLEFLIYFQGNSAPDKSGLPSDRFSAERTGGSVSTLTIQRTQQEDSAVYLCASSLPVSGLETQYFGPGTRLLVL.

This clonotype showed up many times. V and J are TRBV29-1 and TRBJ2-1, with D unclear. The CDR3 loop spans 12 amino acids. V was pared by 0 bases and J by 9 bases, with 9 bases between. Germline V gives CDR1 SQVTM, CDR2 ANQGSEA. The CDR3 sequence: CSVEDLGSEQFF. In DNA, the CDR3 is TGCAGCGTTGAAGATTTGGGATCTGAGCAGTTCTTC.

The CDR3 protein is CASSLPDSNQPQHF. In DNA, the CDR3 is TGTGCCAGCTCACTCCCGGATAGCAATCAGCCCCAGCATTTT. The chain joins TRBV18 to TRBJ1-5; unclear D gene. The CDR3 sequence is 14 residues long. The V end lost 4 bases, the J end lost 0 bases, and 7 bases lay between the germline ends. Germline V CDR1 and CDR2: KGHSH, LQKENI.

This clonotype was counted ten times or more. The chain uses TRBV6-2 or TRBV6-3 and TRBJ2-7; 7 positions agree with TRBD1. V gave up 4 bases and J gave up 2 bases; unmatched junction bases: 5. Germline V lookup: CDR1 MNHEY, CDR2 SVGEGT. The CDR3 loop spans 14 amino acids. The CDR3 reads CASSSTGNPYEQYF. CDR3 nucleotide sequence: TGTGCCAGCAGTTCGACAGGGAATCCCTACGAGCAGTACTTC.